Shown below are 7 T cell receptor beta chains from a single sample sequenced in a study of a mutant IDH1 vaccine in newly diagnosed glioma. Time point of the sample: week 35, safety follow-up. Every vaccination contained 300 ug of the mutant IDH1 20-mer peptide and was paired with topical imiquimod. Only in-frame clones appear in the TCRdb table, and some are missing; sequencing was by immunoSEQ multiplex PCR. The table records about 46,000 clones, roughly 92% of them present only once. Their specific antigens are unknown. This material consisted of PBMCs, taken from a glioma patient whose treatment included an IDH1 peptide vaccine. The receptors shown here come from a man aged 50-59 years with glioma.

This clone was detected once. This sequence joins TRBV5-1 and TRBJ1-2; no clear D gene. The CDR3 consists of 13 residues. V was trimmed by 0 bases and J by 5 bases, leaving 8 bases between them. Germline V gene sequence: CDR1 SGHRS, CDR2 YFSETQ. The CDR3 DNA sequence: TGCGCCAGCAGCTTGGGGCAGAATTATGGCTACACCTTC. Translation gives CASSLGQNYGYTF.

The V gene is TRBV9, the J gene TRBJ2-6; 9 bases align to TRBD1. The CDR3 is 19 amino acids. Germline CDR1 reads SGDLS; CDR2 reads YYNGEE. V lost 6 bases to trimming and J lost 4 bases; unmatched junction nucleotides: 17. The CDR3 region is CASKGEWGQGLSGANVLTF. CDR3 nucleotides: TGTGCCAGCAAGGGGGAGTGGGGACAGGGCCTCTCCGGGGCCAACGTCCTGACTTTC.

The V call is TRBV7-9, the J call TRBJ1-4; possible D gene TRBD1, 5 bases. CDR1 is SEHNR, CDR2 FQNEAQ, per germline (reference sequence). V lost 3 bases to trimming and J lost 5 bases, with 10 bases between them. CDR3 length: 14 residues. Written as DNA, the CDR3 is TGTGCCAGCAGCTTTAGGGGAGGGAATGAAAAACTGTTTTTT. This gives the protein CASSFRGGNEKLFF.

V is TRBV27 and J is TRBJ1-1, with a tentative D call TRBD1 (5 bases). There are 12 residues in the CDR3. V was trimmed by 5 bases and J by 11 bases, leaving 15 bases between them. CDR1 is MNHEY and CDR2 is SMNVEV in the germline V gene (reference sequence). In nucleotides, the CDR3 is TGTGCCAGCAGTCGGACCGGGACTCTCGCTTTCTTT. Amino acids: CASSRTGTLAFF.

This chain links TRBV5-1 with TRBJ1-3; D remains ambiguous. The CDR3 is made up of 17 amino acids. Germline loops: CDR1 SGHRS, CDR2 YFSETQ. Trimming left V 0 bases short and J 0 bases short, with 13 bases between. The CDR3 DNA is TGCGCCAGCAGCTTGGATCCGTTTGGGAGCTCTGGAAACACCATATATTTT. Its protein product is CASSLDPFGSSGNTIYF.

The chain combines TRBV5-1 with TRBJ2-7; D perhaps matches TRBD2 (5 bases). CDR3 length: 14 amino acids. V was cut by 1 base and J by 0 bases, with 8 bases left in between. CDR1 is SGHRS, CDR2 YFSETQ, per germline. The CDR3 loop is CASSLNRGSYEQYF. The CDR3 bases are TGCGCCAGCAGCTTGAATCGGGGCTCCTACGAGCAGTACTTC.

The rearrangement uses TRBV5-1 and TRBJ2-7; D not resolved. The CDR3 totals 15 residues. V lost 0 bases and J lost 0, with 10 bases in between. Germline CDR1 is SGHRS and CDR2 is YFSETQ. The CDR3 sequence: CASSLDRESSYEQYF. CDR3 DNA sequence: TGCGCCAGCAGCTTGGACAGAGAAAGCTCCTACGAGCAGTACTTC.